The 23 T cell receptor beta chains given below trace back to one sample, sequenced in a study of control samples from healthy donors and cancer patients (TCRdb year 2020). Libraries were built with the immunoSEQ multiplex PCR assay. TCRdb took this table from immuneACCESS and kept in-frame rearrangements with V and J called. Such tables lack part of the clones; where checked against another copy, unresolved V genes explain under half of the gap, and the rest is unexplained. Across this sample there are 150,000 to 190,000 clones, with nearly 95% seen only once. In total, the top ten clones hold under 2.5% of the sample. Input material: blood. All receptors come from a man in his fifties or sixties in good health.

This clone appeared a few times. V is TRBV7-9 and J is TRBJ1-5; 7 bases match TRBD1. After removal of 1 base from V and 8 bases from J, the junction contained 5 bases not matched to a gene. The germline V gene encodes CDR1 SEHNR and CDR2 FQNEAQ (reference sequence). The length of the CDR3 is 14 residues. CDR3 sequence: CASSLEGAGEPQHF. CDR3 coding DNA: TGTGCCAGCAGCTTAGAGGGGGCTGGGGAGCCCCAGCATTTT. Full variable domain (missing parts from reference TRBV7-9 and TRBJ1-5): DTGVSQNPRHKITKRGQNVTFRCDPISEHNRLYWYRQTLGQGPEFLTYFQNEAQLEKSRLLSDRFSAERPKGSFSTLEIQRTEQGDSAMYLCASSLEGAGEPQHFGDGTRLSIL.

The genes are TRBV11-3 and TRBJ2-3; no definite D call. This CDR3 has 14 residues. Germline values: CDR1 SGHNT, CDR2 YENEEA. V dropped 5 bases and J dropped 0 bases, with 9 bases sitting between them. This chain's CDR3 is CASSPDASTDTQYF. The DNA of the CDR3 is TGTGCCAGCAGCCCCGACGCTAGCACAGATACGCAGTATTTT.

This chain uses TRBV10-3 with TRBJ2-5, with TRBD1 identical over 10 bases. The CDR3 loop spans 13 amino acids. The ends lost 6 bases at V and 2 bases at J; junction bases unmatched: 0. Germline V gene sequence: CDR1 ENHRY, CDR2 SYGVKD. DNA for the CDR3: TGTGCCATCAGGGACAGGGGGCAAGAGACCCAGTACTTC. Residues: CAIRDRGQETQYF.

This chain links TRBV27 with TRBJ2-5; 12 bases are a match to TRBD2. Germline-derived CDR1 and CDR2 are MNHEY and SMNVEV (reference sequence). Trimming removed 6 bases from V and 5 bases from J; junction bases left unmatched: 7. The CDR3 spans 15 residues. CDR3 protein: CASSLAGGPRETQYF. The CDR3, as DNA: TGTGCCAGCAGCCTAGCGGGAGGGCCTCGGGAGACCCAGTACTTC.

The rearrangement links TRBV6-1 to TRBJ2-3, with D possibly TRBD2 on 6 matching bases. Germline CDR1 MNHNS, CDR2 SASEGT. This CDR3 has 15 residues. V lost 2 bases to trimming and J lost 8 bases, with 17 bases between them. In DNA, the CDR3 is TGTGCCAGCAGTGAAAGTACCGCTAGCGAGGGTACGCAGTATTTT. Protein sequence: CASSESTASEGTQYF.

The rearrangement joins TRBV5-4 to TRBJ1-2, with D possibly being TRBD1 (6 bases). Trimming cost V 0 bases and J 4 bases, with 10 bases left between them. The CDR3 is 14 residues long. CDR1 is SGHNT and CDR2 is YYREEE in the germline V gene (reference sequence). Here the CDR3 reads CASSLEGQPYGYTF. DNA for the CDR3: TGTGCCAGCAGCTTGGAAGGACAGCCCTATGGCTACACCTTC.

The chain links TRBV27 to TRBJ2-1, with 9 nucleotides matching TRBD2. V dropped 3 bases and J dropped 1; count of bases not matched to a gene: 1. The length of the CDR3 is 15 residues. CDR1 and CDR2 from the germline V gene are MNHEY and SMNVEV (reference sequence). The CDR3 here is CASSFAGGSYNEQFF. The CDR3, as DNA: TGTGCCAGCAGTTTCGCGGGAGGGTCCTACAATGAGCAGTTCTTC.

CDR3 protein: CASSLWTGDEKLFF. The CDR3 region has the DNA TGCGCCAGCAGCCTCTGGACAGGGGATGAAAAACTGTTTTTT. The chain joins TRBV5-1 to TRBJ1-4, with TRBD1 matching 9 bases. Trimming took 4 bases from V and 6 from J; bases not matched to a gene: 4. The CDR3 sequence is 14 residues long. Germline V gene sequence: CDR1 SGHRS, CDR2 YFSETQ.

This clone was observed once. The chain joins TRBV7-9 to TRBJ2-2, with a tentative D call TRBD1 (6 bases). V was trimmed by 9 bases and J by 3 bases, leaving 11 bases between them. The CDR3 sequence is 13 residues long. The germline V gene has CDR1 SEHNR and CDR2 FQNEAQ (reference sequence). CDR3 coding DNA: TGTGCCAGGCGAAAGGGGGACACCGGGGAGCTGTTTTTT. It translates to CARRKGDTGELFF.

The V and J genes are TRBV5-1 and TRBJ1-4; no reliable D call. Between the trimmed V and J ends, which lost 2 bases and 4 bases, there was a span of 6 bases. Germline V CDR1 and CDR2: SGHRS, YFSETQ. This CDR3 comprises 13 residues. The DNA of the CDR3 is TGCGCCAGCAGCTTAGGCAGTAATGAAAAACTGTTTTTT. It codes for CASSLGSNEKLFF.

This chain uses TRBV6-2 or TRBV6-3 with TRBJ1-5; 9 bases fit TRBD1. The CDR3 extends over 14 amino acids. Germline V gene lookup returns CDR1 MNHEY and CDR2 SVGEGT. Trimming removed 5 bases from V and 2 bases from J; junction bases left unmatched: 1. DNA of the CDR3: TGTGCCAGCAGTCGACAGGGGGGCAATCAGCCCCAGCATTTT. It translates to CASSRQGGNQPQHF.

The CDR3 reads CASSSTGGGLDTF. The CDR3, as DNA: TGTGCCAGCAGCTCCACAGGTGGAGGCTTGGACACCTTC. The chain combines TRBV7-9 with TRBJ1-2; maybe TRBD1 (5 bases). Germline V CDR1 and CDR2: SEHNR, FQNEAQ (reference sequence). V gave up 4 bases and J gave up 12 bases, with 18 bases separating them. The CDR3 is made up of 13 amino acids.

The rearrangement uses TRBV3-1 (or the pseudogene TRBV3-2) and TRBJ2-5; 7 bases are shared with TRBD2. There are 17 residues in the CDR3. The V gene end was trimmed by 5 bases and the J gene end by 1 base; junction bases not matched to a gene: 13. Germline assignment: CDR1 LGHDT and CDR2 YNNKEL (reference sequence). CDR3 in DNA: TGTGCCAGCAGCTTCTCCCTGAGGCGGGGGTCCCAAGAGACCCAGTACTTC. Amino acids: CASSFSLRRGSQETQYF.

The rearrangement joins TRBV6-5 to TRBJ2-2; 11 bases fit TRBD2. The V and J ends lost 6 bases and 0 bases, in that order; junction bases with no gene match: 0. CDR1 is MNHEY and CDR2 is SVGAGI in the germline V gene. The CDR3 is 15 residues long. The CDR3 reads CASRLAGANTGELFF. The CDR3, as DNA: TGTGCCAGCAGACTAGCGGGAGCGAACACCGGGGAGCTGTTTTTT.

The chain links TRBV27 to TRBJ1-5, with D uncertain. CDR1 and CDR2 (germline): MNHEY, SMNVEV (reference sequence). The CDR3 runs to 22 residues. V lost 5 bases to trimming and J lost 0 bases, with 32 bases between them. CDR3 sequence: CASSPRKLSGPKIPYSNQPQHF. The CDR3 bases are TGTGCCAGCAGTCCGAGGAAGCTGTCCGGGCCGAAGATCCCCTATAGCAATCAGCCCCAGCATTTT.

This clone appeared once. This sequence joins TRBV28 and TRBJ1-2; unclear D gene. The CDR3 spans 14 residues. The V gene's germline CDR1 is MDHEN and CDR2 SYDVKM. Trimming pared 2 bases from V and 4 bases from J, leaving 11 bases between. The CDR3: CASSLDEGVYGYTF. The CDR3 DNA reads as TGTGCCAGCAGTTTAGACGAAGGAGTCTATGGCTACACCTTC.

The CDR3 loop is CASSFRLKTGSYGYTF. As DNA, the CDR3 is TGTGCCAGCAGTTTTCGCCTTAAGACAGGTTCTTATGGCTACACCTTC. The chain combines TRBV28 with TRBJ1-2, with a weak D call TRBD1 (6 bases). The CDR3 contains 16 residues. The germline V gene encodes CDR1 MDHEN and CDR2 SYDVKM. V lost 3 bases and J lost 5, with 19 bases in between.

V usage is TRBV4-1 and J usage is TRBJ1-2; 9 positions match TRBD1. V lost 4 bases to trimming and J lost 8 bases; unmatched junction nucleotides: 14. This CDR3 region has 16 residues. Germline values: CDR1 MGHRA, CDR2 YSYEKL. The CDR3: CASSPGQGTTSMGYTF. CDR3 DNA: TGCGCCAGCAGCCCGGGACAGGGAACGACTTCTATGGGCTACACCTTC.

The chain uses TRBV5-1 and TRBJ2-7, with no clear D. Germline V CDR1 and CDR2: SGHRS, YFSETQ. This CDR3 is built from 15 residues. Trimming pared 0 bases from V and 0 bases from J, leaving 10 bases between. The DNA of the CDR3 is TGCGCCAGCAGCTTGGCCCGGGCGCCCTCCTACGAGCAGTACTTC. Its translation is CASSLARAPSYEQYF.

V usage is TRBV30 and J usage is TRBJ1-2, with D maybe TRBD1 (5 bases). The CDR3 covers 12 residues. Trimming pared 5 bases from V and 4 bases from J, leaving 11 bases between. In germline, CDR1 is GTSNPN, CDR2 SVGIG (reference sequence). CDR3 in DNA: TGTGCCTGGGGCCGGACAAGCTATGGCTACACCTTC. It is translated as CAWGRTSYGYTF.

This clone was seen a single time. This chain connects TRBV5-1 to TRBJ2-4, with D possibly called TRBD1 or TRBD2 (5 bases each). CDR1 and CDR2 from the germline V gene are SGHRS and YFSETQ. Trimming removed 0 bases at V and 3 bases at J, with 13 bases between. The CDR3 spans 16 residues. CDR3 loop: CASSLAGPTGKNIQYF. The CDR3 DNA reads as TGCGCCAGCAGCTTGGCGGGACCCACGGGCAAAAACATTCAGTACTTC.

This clone was counted a few times. The chain uses TRBV4-1 and TRBJ2-7; 7 bases align to TRBD2. V lost 0 bases, J lost 2 bases, and 4 bases stayed unmatched. Germline assignment: CDR1 MGHRA and CDR2 YSYEKL. The CDR3 runs 15 residues. The CDR3: CASSQDGRAAYEQYF. In DNA form, the CDR3 reads TGCGCCAGCAGCCAAGATGGGAGGGCTGCCTACGAGCAGTACTTC.

This rearrangement joins TRBV7-2 to TRBJ2-7; no clear D. This CDR3 is built from 15 residues. Germline V lookup: CDR1 SGHTA, CDR2 FQGNSA. V lost 0 bases to trimming and J lost 0 bases, with 9 bases between them. CDR3 in amino acids: CASSLARSNSYEQYF. DNA for the CDR3: TGTGCCAGCAGCTTAGCCCGGTCAAACTCCTACGAGCAGTACTTC.